The 12 T cell receptor beta chains reported below all come from one sample, sequenced in a study of T cell repertoires in cytomegalovirus infection. TCRdb re-analysed the reads in MiXCR, keeping a single row per CDR3 protein. The sample shows roughly 760,000 distinct CDR3 sequences, 35% of them seen only once. The sample taken for sequencing was PBMCs. The receptors originated from a human donor in good health (CMV status not recorded). Some clones in this sample may be carry-over from other donors' samples.

The chain carries TRBV28 and TRBJ1-3; 7 bases are a match to TRBD1. The CDR3 has 15 amino acids. Germline trimming cut 7 bases from V and 3 bases from J; bases unmatched to any gene: 9. Germline V CDR1 and CDR2: MDHEN, SYDVKM. DNA for the CDR3: TGTGCCAGCACAAGAGACAGGGTGCATGGAAACACCATATATTTT. Protein sequence: CASTRDRVHGNTIYF.

This rearrangement joins TRBV28 to TRBJ2-1, with 9 bases fitting TRBD1. The J segment lost 3 bases and the V segment lost 2 bases, leaving 5 bases of the junction unmatched. Germline-derived CDR1 and CDR2 are MDHEN and SYDVKM. This CDR3 contains 16 residues. The CDR3 protein is CASSLDPGQGYNEQFF. Written as DNA, the CDR3 is TGTGCCAGCAGTTTAGACCCGGGACAGGGCTACAATGAGCAGTTCTTC.

The V call is TRBV28, the J call TRBJ1-2; D gene unclear. Trimming removed 3 bases from V and 3 bases from J, with 11 bases in between. The CDR3 is 14 amino acids. Germline CDR1 is MDHEN and CDR2 is SYDVKM. CDR3 nucleotide sequence: TGTGCCAGCAGTTTTACGGGTTCCGACTATGGCTACACCTTC. Translation: CASSFTGSDYGYTF.

In regard to this clonotype: Since a much larger clone is just one base distant, this may be a read error. The CDR3 carries no conserved terminal phenylalanine or tryptophan, so it likely arises from a read error. The CDR3 sequence is CASSLSVNYGYTL. The CDR3 DNA sequence: TGTGCCAGCAGCTTATCCGTTAACTATGGCTACACCCTC. The gene calls are TRBV7-9 and TRBJ1-2; D is unclear. Germline loops: CDR1 SEHNR, CDR2 FQNEAQ (reference sequence). The CDR3 contains 13 residues. The ends were cut back, 2 bases at V and 1 base at J, with 5 bases in the middle.

This clonotype came up a few times. The chain is built from TRBV7-9 and TRBJ2-3; 9 bases agree with TRBD1. There are 18 residues in the CDR3. The germline V gene has CDR1 SEHNR and CDR2 FQNEAQ (reference sequence). After removal of 4 bases from V and 2 bases from J, the junction contained 13 bases not matched to a gene. The CDR3 region has the DNA TGTGCCAGCAGCTCGCGGGACAGGGAAATTGCACTCACAGATACGCAGTATTTT. Translating gives CASSSRDREIALTDTQYF. Combining the CDR3 with reference TRBV7-9 and TRBJ2-3 gives the whole variable domain DTGVSQNPRHKITKRGQNVTFRCDPISEHNRLYWYRQTLGQGPEFLTYFQNEAQLEKSRLLSDRFSAERPKGSFSTLEIQRTEQGDSAMYLCASSSRDREIALTDTQYFGPGTRLTVL.

This clonotype was seen more than once but under ten times. The DNA of the CDR3 is TGTGCCACCAGCAGAGAAATACCAGGGAGGGCAGAGACCCAGTACTTC. Its protein is CATSREIPGRAETQYF. This chain joins TRBV15 and TRBJ2-5; TRBD2 agrees at 7 bases. The CDR3 is 16 amino acids. Germline CDR1 is LNHNV and CDR2 is YYDKDF (reference sequence). V was clipped by 0 bases and J by 4 bases; unmatched bases: 8.

This chain connects TRBV6-2 or TRBV6-3 to TRBJ2-3, with TRBD2 matching over 9 bases. V trimming: 6 bases; J trimming: 4 bases; junction bases outside the gene matches: 11. CDR3 size: 16 residues. CDR1 and CDR2 from the germline V gene are MNHEY and SVGEGT. In DNA, the CDR3 is TGTGCCAGCAGAGCCCCGACTAGCGGTTTTTCAGATACGCAGTATTTT. Its translation is CASRAPTSGFSDTQYF.

This clonotype was detected only a few times. The chain couples TRBV12-3 or TRBV12-4 to TRBJ1-5, with D perhaps matching TRBD1 (6 bases). Trimming took off 5 bases at V and 4 bases at J, with 18 bases between the two ends. This CDR3 has 16 amino acids. The CDR3 region is CASSLRGDGGNQPQHF. The DNA for the CDR3 is TGTGCCAGCAGTCTTAGGGGGGACGGGGGAAATCAGCCCCAGCATTTT.

The V gene is TRBV11-2, the J gene TRBJ2-6, with 9 positions matching TRBD1. Looked up from germline, CDR1 is SGHAT and CDR2 is FQNNGV. The J segment lost 13 bases and the V segment lost 2 bases, leaving 6 bases of the junction unmatched. The CDR3 contains 14 residues. CDR3 residues: CASSLPQGAPVLTF. The DNA of the CDR3 is TGTGCCAGCAGCTTACCACAGGGGGCTCCGGTCCTGACTTTC.

The sample holds many counts of this clonotype. The chain is built from TRBV20-1 and TRBJ2-3; perhaps TRBD1 as D (5 bases). Germline CDR1 is DFQATT and CDR2 is SNEGSKA (reference sequence). This CDR3 has 12 residues. Trimming stripped 3 bases from V and 2 bases from J, with 6 bases between. Here the CDR3 reads CSARTDTDTQYF. The DNA for the CDR3 is TGCAGTGCTAGGACAGACACAGATACGCAGTATTTT.

V gene TRBV12-3 or TRBV12-4 combines with J gene TRBJ1-2; TRBD1 is a possible D gene (5 bases). CDR3 length: 14 residues. V lost 4 bases, J lost 4 bases, and 13 bases lay in between. The CDR3 DNA reads TGTGCCAGCAGTTCGGGGGGGGTTGTCTATGGCTACACCTTC. Protein product: CASSSGGVVYGYTF.

This clonotype was counted a few times. This chain uses TRBV7-9 with TRBJ1-1, with D possibly being TRBD1 (5 bases). Germline loops: CDR1 SEHNR, CDR2 FQNEAQ (reference sequence). There are 15 residues in the CDR3. V was trimmed by 2 bases and J by 11 bases, leaving 21 bases between them. The CDR3 sequence is CASSLNSVVPGGAFF. The CDR3 coding sequence is TGTGCCAGCAGCTTAAATTCCGTCGTCCCGGGGGGTGCTTTCTTT.